Presented here are 8 T cell receptor beta chains from one specimen sequenced in a study of regulatory T cells in long-lasting Graves disease (dated by TCRdb to the early 2020s). The meaning of the sample's time point label: persistent/refractory GD, antithyroid drugs over 5 years with positive TRAb. For both TCR sequencing and RNA sequencing, RNA was extracted from PBMCs in TRIzol. Library prep was done by multiplex PCR. The sequencer listed for this sample is Illumina HiSeq 4000. iRepertoire HTBI primers and Arm-PCR amplification of CDR3 regions were used to construct TCR beta libraries. The public reads were reanalyzed by TCRdb: fastp trimming at Q25, MiXCR alignment, in-frame beta chains only. Every entry covers one CDR3 protein and lists the most common genes and DNA from its rows. For this sample there are roughly 700,000 distinct CDR3 sequences; 30% appear just once. The ten largest clones capture under 50% of the sample.

Sequenced material: peripheral blood mononuclear cells (PBMCs), taken when the disease was refractory, from a patient treated with antithyroid drugs. The receptors derive from a female donor with Graves disease.

The chain carries TRBV18 and TRBJ1-1; TRBD1 matches 8 bases. CDR1 is KGHSH and CDR2 is LQKENI in the germline V gene. The CDR3 covers 14 residues. Unmatched junction bases numbered 4, after V lost 3 bases and J lost 4 bases. CDR3 sequence (DNA): TGTGCCAGCTCACCTTCAGACAGGGGCACTGAAGCTTTCTTT. Protein sequence: CASSPSDRGTEAFF.

This clonotype was seen ten or more times. The rearrangement joins TRBV28 to TRBJ1-2, with 7 positions matching TRBD1. The CDR3 contains 19 residues. Germline V lookup: CDR1 MDHEN, CDR2 SYDVKM. Losses at the gene ends were 5 bases for V and 4 bases for J; bases not matched to a gene: 22. As DNA, the CDR3 is TGTGCCAGCAGTCCGCCTCGGCGAGGGCCTACAGGGGAGGTCTATGGCTACACCTTC. Translation: CASSPPRRGPTGEVYGYTF.

A remark on this clonotype: A much larger clone differs from this one at a single base, so this may be a read error. The chain combines TRBV6-5 with TRBJ1-2; no firm D call. Germline CDR1 is MNHEY and CDR2 is SVGAGI. CDR3 size: 13 residues. The V and J ends lost 0 bases and 4 bases respectively, with 6 bases between them. In DNA form, the CDR3 reads TGTGCCAGCAGTTACTCGGCAGGCTATGGCTACACCTTC. Its protein product is CASSYSAGYGYTF.

V and J are TRBV2 and TRBJ1-1; a possible D gene is TRBD1 (5 bases). This CDR3 has 17 amino acids. Germline CDR1 is SNHLY and CDR2 is FYNNEI. Trimming removed 2 bases at V and 1 base at J, with 17 bases between. The CDR3 coding sequence is TGTGCCAGCAGTGAAAAGGGCCCGGGACCCAGGAACACTGAAGCTTTCTTT. This translates into CASSEKGPGPRNTEAFF.

This clonotype has at least ten counts. The chain combines TRBV28 with TRBJ1-1, with 8 bases fitting TRBD1. CDR1 and CDR2 (germline): MDHEN, SYDVKM. Trimming cost V 6 bases and J 2 bases; bases outside gene matches: 11. This CDR3 contains 16 residues. CDR3 in amino acids: CASSLRTGNINTEAFF. CDR3 DNA sequence: TGTGCCAGCAGCTTGCGGACAGGGAATATAAACACTGAAGCTTTCTTT.

This clonotype was detected a few times. The rearrangement joins TRBV12-3 or TRBV12-4 to TRBJ1-3; TRBD1 is a possible D gene (5 bases). V shed 4 bases and J shed 9 bases, with 19 bases lying between them. CDR3 length equals 15 residues. This CDR3 reads CASSSRQPGRATIYF. DNA of the CDR3: TGTGCCAGCAGTTCGCGACAGCCGGGGAGGGCCACCATATATTTT.

The V and J genes are TRBV28 and TRBJ1-2; D may be TRBD1 (5 bases). Germline loops: CDR1 MDHEN, CDR2 SYDVKM. The CDR3 sequence is 13 residues long. V gave up 7 bases and J gave up 3 bases, with 12 bases separating them. CDR3 nucleotide sequence: TGTGCCAGCACACTTAGGGGCGACTATGGCTACACCTTC. This sequence encodes CASTLRGDYGYTF.

This clonotype appeared a few times. This sequence joins TRBV11-2 and TRBJ2-2; no clear D gene. The CDR3 runs to 15 residues. CDR1 is SGHAT and CDR2 is FQNNGV in the germline V gene. The V end was cut by 1 base, the J end by 7 bases, with 13 bases between. The CDR3 loop is CASSLGVGVVGELFF. CDR3 in DNA: TGTGCCAGCAGCTTAGGGGTTGGGGTAGTCGGGGAGCTGTTTTTT.